The present TCR beta chain was sequenced within a study of blood T cell repertoires in COVID-19. Across the whole study: The cDNA or gDNA used as material had been derived from T cells, B-cell-depleted T cells, or PBMCs.

Original handling: Scientists estimated how many nucleated cells there were by amplifying reference gene primers. The repertoire was sequenced with immunoSEQ multiplex PCR; TCRdb's copy has only in-frame clones and lacks some. That table supplies the V and J calls and clone size; D and trimming were determined from the DNA. Of 25,000 to 35,000 clones listed, approximately 92% are singletons. Source material: peripheral blood. The receptor comes from a man older than 75 with acute or convalescent COVID-19.

The CDR3 DNA is TGTGCCAGCAGACGGTTGGAGACCCAGTACTTC. This sequence encodes CASRRLETQYF. This chain connects TRBV3-1 (or the pseudogene TRBV3-2) to TRBJ2-5; D unclear. V was pared by 6 bases and J by 5 bases, with 7 bases between. Germline values: CDR1 LGHDT, CDR2 YNNKEL (reference sequence). The CDR3 has 11 residues.